Each of the 23 T cell receptor beta chains below was sequenced from the same sample in a study of T-cell reconstitution after alpha-beta-depleted transplantation in children. Unique molecular identifiers were used to barcode this TCRbeta library. Each CDR3 protein is one row after TCRdb ran MiXCR on the PCR reads. The table lists approximately 490,000 distinct CDR3 sequences, over 9.5% of them singletons. The specimen was PBMCs, collected before TCRalphabeta/CD19-depleted stem cell transplant. The receptors originated from a child aged 2-15 years with inherited bone marrow failure, due to receive a stem cell transplant.

This clonotype was seen only a few times. V and J are TRBV12-3 or TRBV12-4 and TRBJ2-3; TRBD2 matches 11 bases. This CDR3 has 14 residues. After removal of 5 bases from V and 5 bases from J, the junction contained 3 bases not matched to a gene. CDR3 sequence: CASSPGLAVDTQYF. Here the CDR3 DNA reads TGTGCCAGCAGTCCGGGACTAGCGGTAGATACGCAGTATTTT.

This clonotype was recorded at least ten times. The chain has TRBV12-3 or TRBV12-4 and TRBJ1-5; TRBD1 matches 7 bases. This CDR3 has 13 residues. The V segment lost 5 bases and the J segment 6 bases; nucleotides outside the gene matches: 4. CDR3 coding DNA: TGTGCCAGCAGTAACAGGGGTGTTCAGCCCCAGCATTTT. Translation gives CASSNRGVQPQHF.

This clonotype was seen ten or more times. The rearrangement uses TRBV20-1 and TRBJ2-3; 8 bases line up with TRBD2. The CDR3 is 16 amino acids. Germline V lookup: CDR1 DFQATT, CDR2 SNEGSKA (reference sequence). V lost 0 bases to trimming and J lost 4 bases; unmatched junction nucleotides: 9. The CDR3 loop is CSARDPQREYADTQYF. The CDR3 coding sequence is TGCAGTGCTAGAGATCCGCAGCGGGAGTATGCAGATACGCAGTATTTT.

The sample holds many counts of this clonotype. The chain is built from TRBV19 and TRBJ2-3; D gene ambiguous. Trimming cost V 2 bases and J 2 bases, with 8 bases left between them. Germline CDR1 and CDR2: LNHDA and SQIVND (reference sequence). This CDR3 spans 14 amino acids. DNA for the CDR3: TGTGCCAGTAGTATATCTGTGTACACAGATACGCAGTATTTT. Its protein product is CASSISVYTDTQYF.

This clonotype was found many times. The chain joins TRBV5-1 to TRBJ1-5, with TRBD1 matching 7 bases. Per the germline V gene, CDR1 is SGHRS and CDR2 is YFSETQ. The junction had 1 base not matched to a gene; V was cut back by 0 bases and J by 4 bases. The CDR3 is 14 residues long. CDR3 loop: CASSLEGANQPQHF. The CDR3 nucleotides are TGCGCCAGCAGCTTGGAGGGGGCGAATCAGCCCCAGCATTTT.

This clonotype has a count of ten or more. The chain is built from TRBV29-1 and TRBJ1-2, with TRBD1 as a possible D gene (5 bases). This CDR3 has 13 residues. The germline gives CDR1 SQVTM, CDR2 ANQGSEA. V lost 4 bases and J 2 bases, leaving 11 bases between the germline ends. DNA for the CDR3: TGCAGCGTTGCCGGGGGGGGGAACTATGGCTACACCTTC. It specifies CSVAGGGNYGYTF.

This clonotype came up many times. The chain has TRBV6-5 and TRBJ2-7; D is ambiguous. Germline V gives CDR1 MNHEY, CDR2 SVGAGI. The CDR3 contains 14 residues. The V end lost 0 bases, the J end lost 2 bases, and 8 bases lay between the germline ends. The CDR3 spells CASSYSPVTYEQYF. The DNA for the CDR3 is TGTGCCAGCAGTTACTCGCCCGTAACCTACGAGCAGTACTTC.

This clonotype was observed at least ten times. DNA of the CDR3: TGTGCCAGCAGCGCCTATAGCGGGCGCACTTACCAAGAGACCCAGTACTTC. Its protein product is CASSAYSGRTYQETQYF. The chain uses TRBV7-8 and TRBJ2-5; 7 bases fit TRBD2. From germline, CDR1 is SGHVS and CDR2 FQNEAQ. The CDR3 sequence is 17 residues long. Losses at the gene ends were 5 bases for V and 0 bases for J; bases not matched to a gene: 12.

This clonotype was seen ten or more times. The rearrangement joins TRBV7-2 to TRBJ1-6; unclear D gene. This CDR3 has 13 amino acids. Germline V gene sequence: CDR1 SGHTA, CDR2 FQGNSA. Trimming shortened V by 3 bases and J by 10 bases, and 10 bases separated the two germline ends. CDR3 protein: CASSFWGDSPLHF. CDR3 nucleotides: TGTGCCAGCAGCTTCTGGGGAGACTCACCCCTCCACTTT.

Many counts were recorded for this clonotype. This chain links TRBV9 with TRBJ2-1, with unresolved D. The CDR3 length is 12 residues. The germline V gene encodes CDR1 SGDLS and CDR2 YYNGEE. Trimming removed 3 bases at V and 10 bases at J, with 11 bases between. CDR3 protein: CASSATPVEQFF. In DNA, the CDR3 is TGTGCCAGCAGCGCGACCCCGGTGGAGCAGTTCTTC.

This clonotype has a count of ten or more. V is TRBV18 and J is TRBJ1-1, with 10 bases fitting TRBD1. The CDR3 loop spans 14 amino acids. Germline V gene data show CDR1 as KGHSH and CDR2 as LQKENI. V lost 3 bases, J lost 11 bases, and 9 bases stayed unmatched. CDR3 coding DNA: TGTGCCAGCTCACCCGAGGGACAGGGGTCAAGGGCTTTCTTT. This gives the protein CASSPEGQGSRAFF. Complete variable domain (other parts from reference TRBV18 and TRBJ1-1): NAGVMQNPRHLVRRRGQEARLRCSPMKGHSHVYWYRQLPEEGLKFMVYLQKENIIDESGMPKERFSAEFPKEGPSILRIQQVVRGDSAAYFCASSPEGQGSRAFFGQGTRLTVV.

A word on this clonotype: This could be a read error, since a much larger clone is one nucleotide away. The genes are TRBV28 and TRBJ2-7; D is uncertain. Trimming left V 4 bases short and J 3 bases short, with 13 bases between. Per germline, CDR1 MDHEN and CDR2 SYDVKM. The CDR3 runs to 14 residues. Here the CDR3 reads CASSSVDGYYEQYF. DNA for the CDR3: TGTGCCAGCAGTTCCGTAGACGGATACTACGAGCAGTACTTC.

This clonotype was observed at least ten times. The chain links TRBV20-1 to TRBJ2-5; TRBD2 matches at 12 bases. Germline CDR1 reads DFQATT; CDR2 reads SNEGSKA (reference sequence). CDR3 length equals 17 residues. The V gene end was trimmed by 0 bases and the J gene end by 5 bases; junction bases not matched to a gene: 10. This CDR3 is CSARDRLAGAVYETQYF. DNA of the CDR3: TGCAGTGCTAGAGATAGACTAGCGGGGGCGGTTTATGAGACCCAGTACTTC.

Notes on this clonotype: Possible read error: a much larger clone is one base away. V is TRBV6-5 and J is TRBJ2-3; 11 positions agree with TRBD2. The junction had 4 bases not matched to a gene; V was cut back by 2 bases and J by 3 bases. This CDR3 comprises 16 residues. The germline V gene has CDR1 MNHEY and CDR2 SVGAGI. CDR3 coding DNA: TGTGCCAGCAGTTACCCTAGCGGGAGGCGTACAGATACGCAGTATTTT. Translation: CASSYPSGRRTDTQYF.

This chain joins TRBV28 and TRBJ2-5, with 11 bases matching TRBD2. The CDR3 is 15 amino acids. Trimming at V came to 3 bases and at J to 4 bases, leaving 4 bases not matched to a gene. Germline V gene lookup returns CDR1 MDHEN and CDR2 SYDVKM. The CDR3 DNA sequence: TGTGCCAGCAGTTTTGTAGCGGGAGGGGGAGAGACCCAGTACTTC. Translation gives CASSFVAGGGETQYF.

The genes are TRBV6-1 and TRBJ2-3; D assignment may be TRBD1 or TRBD2 (5 bases each). The CDR3 has 16 residues. Looked up from germline, CDR1 is MNHNS and CDR2 is SASEGT. Trimming removed 5 bases at V and 2 bases at J, with 17 bases between. The CDR3 nucleotides read TGTGCCAGCAGTCCATGGTCCTTGGGGGACACAGATACGCAGTATTTT. Translation: CASSPWSLGDTDTQYF.

This clonotype appeared many times. The V call is TRBV28, the J call TRBJ2-7; D is ambiguous. The CDR3 has 13 residues. Trimming left V 3 bases short and J 0 bases short, with 6 bases between. In germline, CDR1 is MDHEN, CDR2 SYDVKM. CDR3: CASSFWASYEQYF. CDR3 sequence (DNA): TGTGCCAGCAGTTTTTGGGCCTCCTACGAGCAGTACTTC.

This clonotype was seen many times. The rearrangement uses TRBV20-1 and TRBJ2-1, with D hard to call. Trimming left V 0 bases short and J 10 bases short, with 10 bases between. The CDR3 sequence is 12 residues long. Germline V CDR1 and CDR2: DFQATT, SNEGSKA (reference sequence). CDR3 amino acids: CSARDPRTEQFF. CDR3 in DNA: TGCAGTGCTAGAGATCCTCGGACGGAGCAGTTCTTC.

This clonotype was seen many times. The chain employs TRBV24-1 and TRBJ2-2; 11 bases align to TRBD1. Losses at the gene ends were 2 bases for V and 4 bases for J; bases not matched to a gene: 2. Germline V lookup: CDR1 KGHDR, CDR2 SFDVKD. The CDR3 loop spans 16 amino acids. CDR3 protein: CATSDSGTGGTGELFF. In nucleotides, the CDR3 is TGTGCCACCAGTGATTCCGGGACAGGGGGCACCGGGGAGCTGTTTTTT.

This clonotype was seen more than once but under ten times. This chain links TRBV14 with TRBJ2-1; 11 bases are a match to TRBD2. The V segment lost 5 bases and the J segment 2 bases; nucleotides outside the gene matches: 5. Germline V gene lookup returns CDR1 SGHDN and CDR2 FVKESK. This CDR3 is built from 16 residues. The CDR3 reads CASSFRTSGPYNEQFF. In DNA, the CDR3 is TGTGCCAGCAGCTTCCGGACTAGCGGGCCCTACAATGAGCAGTTCTTC.

This clonotype was detected ten times or more. The gene calls are TRBV12-3 or TRBV12-4 and TRBJ1-5; D is unclear. This CDR3 region has 11 residues. V lost 6 bases and J 13 bases, leaving 13 bases between the germline ends. CDR3 loop: CASSLVRPQHF. Written as DNA, the CDR3 is TGTGCCAGCAGCCTGGTGCGTCCTCAGCATTTT.

This clonotype was seen once. Germline and junction disagree at one end, which may indicate a read error. The chain has TRBV27 and TRBJ2-7; 10 bases match TRBD1. Germline CDR1 is MNHEY and CDR2 is SMNVEV (reference sequence). This CDR3 has 15 amino acids. In DNA form, the CDR3 reads TGTGCCAGCAGTTTCGGGACAGGGGATTTCTACGAGCAGCACTTC. Its translation is CASSFGTGDFYEQHF.

Many counts were recorded for this clonotype. The rearrangement links TRBV12-3 or TRBV12-4 to TRBJ2-1; TRBD2 agrees at 11 bases. The CDR3 is made up of 16 amino acids. The V segment lost 8 bases and the J segment 3 bases; nucleotides outside the gene matches: 9. The CDR3 sequence: CASQTPGLAVYNEQFF. CDR3 DNA sequence: TGTGCCAGCCAAACCCCGGGACTAGCGGTCTACAATGAGCAGTTCTTC.